This TCR beta chain emerged from a study of T cell responses to AZD1222 COVID-19 vaccine. The CDR3 is 15 amino acids. CDR1 WNHNN and CDR2 SYGVQD come from the germline V gene (reference sequence). V was trimmed by 4 bases and J by 0 bases, leaving 9 bases between them. Only in-frame clones appear in the TCRdb table, and some are missing; sequencing was by immunoSEQ multiplex PCR. The sample consists of 85,000 to 100,000 clones, 70% to 90% of them appearing once. Worth noting for this clone: What it binds is unknown.

Regarding the study as a whole: Among the donors, most were white British and more were female, and clonal diversity was possibly underestimated. Repertoire sampling was restricted to post-peak T cell response timepoints.

This sequence was found in an adult in good health. Specimen: peripheral blood, collected on day 0 of AZD1222 vaccination. The chain links TRBV10-1 to TRBJ2-2, with D possibly called TRBD1 or TRBD2 (5 bases each). CDR3 in DNA: TGCGCCAGCAGTGTTGGGACCACGAACACCGGGGAGCTGTTTTTT. Its protein product is CASSVGTTNTGELFF.